These 10 T cell receptor beta chains originate from one sample sequenced in a study of cytomegalovirus exposure and HLA in healthy donors. The PCR was carried out with 60 Vbeta primers and 13 Jbeta primers. The data were produced by immunoSEQ multiplex PCR, yet TCRdb's version contains in-frame clones alone and is incomplete. The sample holds some 190,000 clones, about 81% seen once. Sequencing was performed on PBMCs. These receptor sequences come from a man aged 35-49 years in good health and CMV-seronegative.

Comments on this clone: One end of the junction fails to match germline, which may point to a read error. The same CDR3 arises from other DNA sequences in this sample as well. The genes are TRBV7-7 and TRBJ2-5; the D gene is possibly TRBD2 (5 bases). CDR1 is SSHAT, CDR2 FNYEAQ, per germline (reference sequence). The CDR3 is 15 amino acids. DNA of the CDR3: TGCGCTAGCAGCTTTGGCCTATCTCCGGGGGAGACCCAGTACTTC. Translated: CASSFGLSPGETQYF.

This clone was picked up one time. The chain recombines TRBV5-1 with TRBJ2-3, with D maybe TRBD2 (7 bases). The CDR3 spans 15 residues. Trimming took 1 base from V and 7 from J, leaving 16 bases between them. CDR1 and CDR2 (germline): SGHRS, YFSETQ. CDR3 nucleotide sequence: TGCGCCAGCAGCTTGAGTTGGGGGGGGCAATATACGCAGTATTTT. Its translation: CASSLSWGGQYTQYF. The whole variable domain, remainder taken from reference TRBV5-1 and TRBJ2-3, is KAGVTQTPRYLIKTRGQQVTLSCSPISGHRSVSWYQQTPGQGLQFLFEYFSETQRNKGNFPGRFSGRQFSNSRSEMNVSTLELGDSALYLCASSLSWGGQYTQYFGPGTRLTVL.

The rearrangement links TRBV14 to TRBJ2-7, with D uncertain. This CDR3 has 14 amino acids. Trimming pared 1 base from V and 5 bases from J, leaving 12 bases between. Germline V gene sequence: CDR1 SGHDN, CDR2 FVKESK. CDR3: CASSQVFRSHEQYF. DNA of the CDR3: TGTGCCAGCAGCCAAGTCTTCCGGTCCCACGAGCAGTACTTC.

J is TRBJ1-2 and V is TRBV2, with D perhaps TRBD1 (6 bases). V shed 8 bases and J shed 5 bases, with 18 bases lying between them. This CDR3 region has 14 residues. Germline CDR1 is SNHLY and CDR2 is FYNNEI. CDR3 coding DNA: TGTGCCAGCGGTGGGGGGCGAAGGGGATATGGCTACACCTTC. Its translation is CASGGGRRGYGYTF.

This sequence joins TRBV18 and TRBJ1-5; D unclear. CDR1 KGHSH and CDR2 LQKENI come from the germline V gene. The CDR3 totals 13 residues. V shed 2 bases and J shed 9 bases, with 11 bases lying between them. CDR3 residues: CASSPDGKRPQHF. CDR3 bases: TGTGCCAGCTCACCAGACGGCAAGCGGCCCCAGCATTTT.

This clone was observed a single time. The rearrangement uses TRBV9 and TRBJ1-4; D remains ambiguous. The germline CDR1 and CDR2 sequences are SGDLS and YYNGEE. Between the trimmed V and J ends, which lost 3 bases and 0 bases, there was a span of 6 bases. The CDR3 is 14 residues long. For the CDR3, the DNA is TGTGCCAGCAGCGCCAGCGCAACTAATGAAAAACTGTTTTTT. It yields the protein CASSASATNEKLFF.

The J gene is TRBJ2-2, the V gene TRBV29-1, with D perhaps TRBD1 (6 bases). Trimming took off 5 bases at V and 3 bases at J, with 7 bases between the two ends. The length of the CDR3 is 12 residues. Germline CDR1 and CDR2: SQVTM and ANQGSEA. As DNA, the CDR3 is TGCAGCGTTCAGGGGTACACCGGGGAGCTGTTTTTT. Its translation is CSVQGYTGELFF.

The chain links TRBV2 to TRBJ2-2; D ambiguous. Per germline, CDR1 SNHLY and CDR2 FYNNEI. CDR3 length: 15 amino acids. Trimming removed 6 bases from V and 4 bases from J, with 15 bases in between. CDR3 in DNA: TGTGCCAGCAGGGCTCTCGAGGCCGTCACCGGGGAGCTGTTTTTT. Encoded protein: CASRALEAVTGELFF.

This chain joins TRBV6-1 and TRBJ1-1, with no clear D. The CDR3 length is 11 residues. The ends were cut back, 8 bases at V and 5 bases at J, with 9 bases in the middle. Germline V gene data show CDR1 as MNHNS and CDR2 as SASEGT. CDR3 sequence (DNA): TGTGCCAGCGGTGGTCGGACTGAAGCTTTCTTT. This encodes CASGGRTEAFF.

This chain links TRBV28 with TRBJ1-2, with 8 bases lining up with TRBD1. Germline CDR1 reads MDHEN; CDR2 reads SYDVKM. CDR3 size: 17 residues. Losses at the gene ends were 6 bases for V and 8 bases for J; bases not matched to a gene: 20. The CDR3 bases are TGTGCCAGCAGCAAGTTGCCCCTATCCGGGACAGGATACGGCTACACCTTC. It yields the protein CASSKLPLSGTGYGYTF.